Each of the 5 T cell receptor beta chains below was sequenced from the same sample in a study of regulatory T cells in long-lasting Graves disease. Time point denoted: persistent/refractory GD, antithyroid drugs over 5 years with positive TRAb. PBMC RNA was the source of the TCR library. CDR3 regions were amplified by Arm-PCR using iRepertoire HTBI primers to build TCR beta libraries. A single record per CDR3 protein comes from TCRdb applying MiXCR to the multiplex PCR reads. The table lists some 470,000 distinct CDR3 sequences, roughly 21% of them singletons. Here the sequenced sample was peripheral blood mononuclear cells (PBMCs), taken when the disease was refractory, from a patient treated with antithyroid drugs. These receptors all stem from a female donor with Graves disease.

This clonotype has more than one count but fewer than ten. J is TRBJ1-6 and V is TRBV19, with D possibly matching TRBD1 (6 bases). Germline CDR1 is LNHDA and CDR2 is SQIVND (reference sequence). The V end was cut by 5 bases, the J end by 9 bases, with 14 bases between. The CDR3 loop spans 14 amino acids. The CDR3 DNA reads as TGTGCCAGTAGTTTACACAGGGATAGTTCACCCCTCCACTTT. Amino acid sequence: CASSLHRDSSPLHF. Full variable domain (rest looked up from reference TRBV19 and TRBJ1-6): DGGITQSPKYLFRKEGQNVTLSCEQNLNHDAMYWYRQDPGQGLRLIYYSQIVNDFQKGDIAEGYSVSREKKESFPLTVTSAQKNPTAFYLCASSLHRDSSPLHFGNGTRLTVT.

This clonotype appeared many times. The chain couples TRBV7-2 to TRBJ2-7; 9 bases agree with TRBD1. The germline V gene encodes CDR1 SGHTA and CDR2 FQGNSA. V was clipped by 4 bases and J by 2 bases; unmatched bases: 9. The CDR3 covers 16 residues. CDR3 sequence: CASSSDRDRVTYEQYF. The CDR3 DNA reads TGTGCCAGCAGCTCCGATCGGGACAGGGTAACCTACGAGCAGTACTTC.

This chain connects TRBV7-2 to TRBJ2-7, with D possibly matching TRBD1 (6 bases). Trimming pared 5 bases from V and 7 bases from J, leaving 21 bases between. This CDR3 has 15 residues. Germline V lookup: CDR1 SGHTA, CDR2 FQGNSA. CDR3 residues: CASSDTGHSVGEQYF. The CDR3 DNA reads TGTGCCAGCAGCGACACGGGACATTCCGTGGGGGAGCAGTACTTC.

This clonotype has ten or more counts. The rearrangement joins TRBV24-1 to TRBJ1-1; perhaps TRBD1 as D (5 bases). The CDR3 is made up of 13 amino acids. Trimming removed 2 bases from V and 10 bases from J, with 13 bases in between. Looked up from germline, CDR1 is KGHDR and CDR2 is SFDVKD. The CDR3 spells CATSDSQGRGAFF. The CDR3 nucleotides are TGTGCCACCAGTGATTCGCAGGGAAGGGGAGCTTTCTTT.

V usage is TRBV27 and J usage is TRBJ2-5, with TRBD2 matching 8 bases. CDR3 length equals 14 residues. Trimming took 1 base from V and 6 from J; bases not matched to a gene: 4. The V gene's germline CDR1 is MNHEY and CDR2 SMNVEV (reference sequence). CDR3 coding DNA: TGTGCCAGCAGTTTATTAGCGGGGCTGAAGACCCAGTACTTC. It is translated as CASSLLAGLKTQYF.